The clone carrying this T cell receptor beta chain was seen once. These data belong to a study of control samples from healthy donors and cancer patients. The CDR3 spans 14 residues. The J segment lost 5 bases and the V segment lost 3 bases, leaving 5 bases of the junction unmatched. Germline V lookup: CDR1 LNHDA, CDR2 SQIVND (reference sequence). Libraries were prepared by immunoSEQ multiplex PCR; TCRdb keeps only in-frame clonotypes and omits some of them. In the table there are about 140,000 clones, around 88% of which are singletons. This TCR was recovered from a man younger than 30 in good health. V usage is TRBV19 and J usage is TRBJ1-1; TRBD1 matches at 8 bases. Sequencing used blood. DNA for the CDR3: TGTGCCAGTAGTATGACAGGGGTTGGGACTGAAGCTTTCTTT. Translating gives CASSMTGVGTEAFF.